This T cell receptor (beta chain) was recovered during a study of T cell responses to AZD1222 COVID-19 vaccine. As for the study in general: Second doses at about 4 or about 12 weeks were pooled. Study-level points and caveats: In all cases, repertoires were sampled only after the peak T cell response. CD4 TCRs linked to vaccination spanned spike, dominating at 160-218 and 743-854.

This CDR3 region has 14 residues. V dropped 1 base and J dropped 1 base, with 5 bases sitting between them. CDR1 and CDR2 (germline): SGHVS, FQNEAQ. A word on this clone: Its specificity is unknown.

The repertoire was sequenced with immunoSEQ multiplex PCR; TCRdb's copy has only in-frame clones and lacks some. The repertoire holds 72,000 or so clones, roughly 90% seen once, with roughly 3.9% in the top ten. The chain links TRBV7-8 to TRBJ2-4; D call uncertain. The sample consisted of peripheral blood, taken on day 0 of AZD1222 vaccination. This sequence originates from an adult in good health. CDR3 sequence: CASSLEEAKNIQYF. For the CDR3, the DNA is TGTGCCAGCAGCTTAGAGGAGGCCAAAAACATTCAGTACTTC.